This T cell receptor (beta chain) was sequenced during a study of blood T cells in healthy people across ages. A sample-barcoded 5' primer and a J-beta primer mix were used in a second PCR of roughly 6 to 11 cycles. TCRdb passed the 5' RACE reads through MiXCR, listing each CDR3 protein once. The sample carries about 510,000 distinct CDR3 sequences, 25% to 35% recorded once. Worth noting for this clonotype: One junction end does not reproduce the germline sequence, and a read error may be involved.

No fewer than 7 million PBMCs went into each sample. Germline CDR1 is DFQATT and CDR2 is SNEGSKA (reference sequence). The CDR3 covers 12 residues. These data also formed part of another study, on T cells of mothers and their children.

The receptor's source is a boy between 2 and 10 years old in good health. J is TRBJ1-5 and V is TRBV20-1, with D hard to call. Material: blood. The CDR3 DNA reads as TGCAGTGCTAGCTCTAGCAATCAGTCCCAGCATTTT. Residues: CSASSSNQSQHF.